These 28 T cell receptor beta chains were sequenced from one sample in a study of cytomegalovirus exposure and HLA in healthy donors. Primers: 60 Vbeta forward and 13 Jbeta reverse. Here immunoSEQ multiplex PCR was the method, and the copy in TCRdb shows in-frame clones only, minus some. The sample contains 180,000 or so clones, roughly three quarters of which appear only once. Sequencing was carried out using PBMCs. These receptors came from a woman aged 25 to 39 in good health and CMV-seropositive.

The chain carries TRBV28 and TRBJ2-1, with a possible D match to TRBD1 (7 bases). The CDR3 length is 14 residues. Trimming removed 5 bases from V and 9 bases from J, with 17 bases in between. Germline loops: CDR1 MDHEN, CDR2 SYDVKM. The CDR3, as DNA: TGTGCCAGCAGTATACGACTGCAGGGGGGTGAGCAGTTCTTC. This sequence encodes CASSIRLQGGEQFF.

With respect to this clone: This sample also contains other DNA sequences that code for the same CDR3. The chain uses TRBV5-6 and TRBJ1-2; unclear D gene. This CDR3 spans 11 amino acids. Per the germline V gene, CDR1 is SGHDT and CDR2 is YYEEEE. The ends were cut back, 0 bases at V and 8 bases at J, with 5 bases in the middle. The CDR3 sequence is CASSLGSGYTF. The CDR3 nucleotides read TGTGCCAGCAGCTTGGGTAGCGGCTACACCTTC. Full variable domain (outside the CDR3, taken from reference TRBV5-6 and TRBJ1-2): DAGVTQSPTHLIKTRGQQVTLRCSPKSGHDTVSWYQQALGQGPQFIFQYYEEEERQRGNFPDRFSGHQFPNYSSELNVNALLLGDSALYLCASSLGSGYTFGSGTRLTVV.

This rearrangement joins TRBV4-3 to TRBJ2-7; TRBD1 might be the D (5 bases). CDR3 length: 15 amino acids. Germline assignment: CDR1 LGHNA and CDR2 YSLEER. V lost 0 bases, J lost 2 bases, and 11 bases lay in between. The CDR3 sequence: CASSQDHDSPYEQYF. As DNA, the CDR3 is TGCGCCAGCAGCCAAGATCACGACAGTCCCTACGAGCAGTACTTC.

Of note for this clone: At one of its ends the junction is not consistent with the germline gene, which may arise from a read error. The CDR3 bases are TGTGCCAGCAGCCTAGCTAGCCTCTATGGCTACACCTTC. Amino acid sequence: CASSLASLYGYTF. The J gene is TRBJ1-2, the V gene TRBV7-2; no clear D. CDR1 and CDR2 (germline): SGHTA, FQGNSA. CDR3 length: 13 amino acids.

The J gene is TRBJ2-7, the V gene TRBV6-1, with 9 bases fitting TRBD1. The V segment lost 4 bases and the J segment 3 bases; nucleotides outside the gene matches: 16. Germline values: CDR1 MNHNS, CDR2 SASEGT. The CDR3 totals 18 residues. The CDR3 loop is CASSGPGQGARGDYEQYF. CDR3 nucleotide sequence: TGTGCCAGCAGTGGACCGGGACAGGGAGCAAGGGGGGACTACGAGCAGTACTTC.

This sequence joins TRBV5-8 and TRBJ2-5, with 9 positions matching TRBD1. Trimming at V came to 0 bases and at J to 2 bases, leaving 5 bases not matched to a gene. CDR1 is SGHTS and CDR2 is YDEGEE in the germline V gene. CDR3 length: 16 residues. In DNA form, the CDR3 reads TGTGCCAGCAGCTTGGGGACAGGGGATGATCAAGAGACCCAGTACTTC. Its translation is CASSLGTGDDQETQYF. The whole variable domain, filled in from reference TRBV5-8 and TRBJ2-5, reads EAGVTQSPTHLIKTRGQQATLRCSPISGHTSVYWYQQALGLGLQFLLWYDEGEERNRGNFPPRFSGRQFPNYSSELNVNALELEDSALYLCASSLGTGDDQETQYFGPGTRLLVL.

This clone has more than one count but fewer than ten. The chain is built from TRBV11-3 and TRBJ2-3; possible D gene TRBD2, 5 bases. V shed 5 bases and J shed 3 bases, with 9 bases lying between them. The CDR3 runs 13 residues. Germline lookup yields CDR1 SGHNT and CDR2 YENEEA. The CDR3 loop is CASSLGETDTQYF. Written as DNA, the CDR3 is TGTGCCAGCAGCCTCGGGGAGACAGATACGCAGTATTTT.

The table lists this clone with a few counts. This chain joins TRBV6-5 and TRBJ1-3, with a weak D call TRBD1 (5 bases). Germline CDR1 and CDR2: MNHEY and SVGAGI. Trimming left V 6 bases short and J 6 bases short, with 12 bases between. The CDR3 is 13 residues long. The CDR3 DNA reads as TGTGCCAGCAGGCGGGACGGGAAAAACACCATATATTTT. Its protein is CASRRDGKNTIYF.

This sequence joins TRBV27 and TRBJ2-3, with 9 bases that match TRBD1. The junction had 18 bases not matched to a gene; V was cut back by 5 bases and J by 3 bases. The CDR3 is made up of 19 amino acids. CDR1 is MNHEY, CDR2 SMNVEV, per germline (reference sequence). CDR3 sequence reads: CASSHNTGTGRLTTDTQYF. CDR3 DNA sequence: TGTGCCAGCAGTCACAATACCGGGACAGGGCGACTTACGACAGATACGCAGTATTTT.

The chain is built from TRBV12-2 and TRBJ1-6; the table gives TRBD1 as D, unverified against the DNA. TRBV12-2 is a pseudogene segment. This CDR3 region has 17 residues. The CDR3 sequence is CASRLTPGTEHNSPLHF. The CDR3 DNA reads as TGTGCAAGTCGCTTGACTCCCGGGACAGAACATAATTCACCCCTCCACTTT.

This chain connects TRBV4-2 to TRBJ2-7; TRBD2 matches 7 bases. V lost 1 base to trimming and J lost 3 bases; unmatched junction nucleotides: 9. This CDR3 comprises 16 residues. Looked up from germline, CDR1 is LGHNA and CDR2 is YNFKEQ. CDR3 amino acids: CASSQAGYREVYEQYF. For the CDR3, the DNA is TGTGCCAGCAGCCAAGCAGGCTATCGGGAGGTCTACGAGCAGTACTTC.

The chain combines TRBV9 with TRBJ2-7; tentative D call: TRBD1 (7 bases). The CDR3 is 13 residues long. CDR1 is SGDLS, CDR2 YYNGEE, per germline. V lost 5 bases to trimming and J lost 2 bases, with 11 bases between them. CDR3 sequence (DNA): TGTGCCAGCAGTCAGGGGGGAGCCTACGAGCAGTACTTC. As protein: CASSQGGAYEQYF.

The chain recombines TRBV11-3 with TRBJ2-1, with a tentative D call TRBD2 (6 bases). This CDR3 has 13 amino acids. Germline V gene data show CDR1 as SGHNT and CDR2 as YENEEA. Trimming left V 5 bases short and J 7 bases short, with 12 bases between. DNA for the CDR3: TGTGCCAGCAGCCCAGAGCGGGTGAATGAGCAGTTCTTC. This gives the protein CASSPERVNEQFF.

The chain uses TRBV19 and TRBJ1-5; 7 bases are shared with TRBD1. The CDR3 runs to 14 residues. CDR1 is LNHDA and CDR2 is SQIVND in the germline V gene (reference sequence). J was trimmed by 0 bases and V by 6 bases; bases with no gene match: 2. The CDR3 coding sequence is TGTGCCAGTAGCGACAGGGATAGCAATCAGCCCCAGCATTTT. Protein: CASSDRDSNQPQHF.

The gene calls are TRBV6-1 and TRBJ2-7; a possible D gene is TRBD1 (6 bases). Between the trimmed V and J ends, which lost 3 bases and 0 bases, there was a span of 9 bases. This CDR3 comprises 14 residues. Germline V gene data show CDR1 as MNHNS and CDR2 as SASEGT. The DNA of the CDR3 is TGTGCCAGCAGTGACCGACAGGCCTCCTACGAGCAGTACTTC. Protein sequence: CASSDRQASYEQYF.

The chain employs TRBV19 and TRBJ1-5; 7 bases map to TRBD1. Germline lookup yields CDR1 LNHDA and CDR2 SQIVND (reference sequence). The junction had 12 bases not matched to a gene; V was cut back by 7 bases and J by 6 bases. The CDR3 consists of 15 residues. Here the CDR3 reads CASTLREGGVQPQHF. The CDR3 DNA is TGTGCCAGTACCCTCCGGGAAGGGGGCGTTCAGCCCCAGCATTTT.

The CDR3 DNA reads as TGTGCCAGCAGCTTTCGGGGGGCCTCCTACGAGCAGTACTTC. Its translation is CASSFRGASYEQYF. This rearrangement joins TRBV5-6 to TRBJ2-7; possible D gene TRBD2, 7 bases. Trimming cost V 2 bases and J 0 bases, with 9 bases left between them. The CDR3 runs to 14 residues. From germline, CDR1 is SGHDT and CDR2 YYEEEE.

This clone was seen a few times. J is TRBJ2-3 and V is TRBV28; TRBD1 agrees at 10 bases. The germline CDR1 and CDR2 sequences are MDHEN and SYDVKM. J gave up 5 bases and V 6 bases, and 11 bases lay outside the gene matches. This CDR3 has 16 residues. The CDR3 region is CASRGGTGERLDTQYF. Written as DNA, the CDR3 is TGTGCCAGCAGAGGTGGGACAGGGGAGAGGTTAGATACGCAGTATTTT.

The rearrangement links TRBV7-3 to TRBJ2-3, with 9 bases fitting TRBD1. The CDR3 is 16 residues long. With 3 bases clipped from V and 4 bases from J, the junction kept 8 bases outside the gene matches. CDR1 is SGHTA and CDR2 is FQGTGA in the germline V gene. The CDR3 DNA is TGTGCCAGCAGCTTCTCCGGGACAGGGAGGTCAGATACGCAGTATTTT. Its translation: CASSFSGTGRSDTQYF.

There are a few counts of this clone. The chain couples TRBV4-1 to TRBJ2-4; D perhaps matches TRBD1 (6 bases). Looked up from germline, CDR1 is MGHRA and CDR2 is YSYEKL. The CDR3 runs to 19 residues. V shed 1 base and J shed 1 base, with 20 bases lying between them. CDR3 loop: CASSQGPAGVEVAKNIQYF. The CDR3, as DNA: TGCGCCAGCAGCCAAGGCCCGGCAGGGGTGGAGGTGGCCAAAAACATTCAGTACTTC.

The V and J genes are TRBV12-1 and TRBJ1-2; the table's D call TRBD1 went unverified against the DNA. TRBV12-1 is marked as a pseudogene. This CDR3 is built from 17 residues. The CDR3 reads CASSFSSTKQGFRGYTF. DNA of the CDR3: TGTGCCAGCAGCTTTTCAAGCACTAAACAGGGATTTCGTGGCTACACCTTC.

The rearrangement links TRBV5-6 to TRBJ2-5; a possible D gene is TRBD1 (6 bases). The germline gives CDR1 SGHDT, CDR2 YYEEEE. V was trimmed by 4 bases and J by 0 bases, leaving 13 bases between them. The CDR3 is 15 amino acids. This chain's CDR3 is CASSLGDRYQETQYF. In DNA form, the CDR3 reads TGTGCCAGCAGCCTAGGAGACAGGTACCAAGAGACCCAGTACTTC.

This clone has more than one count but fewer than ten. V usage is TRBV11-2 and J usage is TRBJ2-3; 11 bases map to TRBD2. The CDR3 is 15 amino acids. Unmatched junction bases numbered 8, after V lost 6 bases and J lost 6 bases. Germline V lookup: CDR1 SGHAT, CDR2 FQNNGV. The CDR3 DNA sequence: TGTGCCAGCAGTTATACTAGCGGGGGCCGGGATACGCAGTATTTT. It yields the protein CASSYTSGGRDTQYF.

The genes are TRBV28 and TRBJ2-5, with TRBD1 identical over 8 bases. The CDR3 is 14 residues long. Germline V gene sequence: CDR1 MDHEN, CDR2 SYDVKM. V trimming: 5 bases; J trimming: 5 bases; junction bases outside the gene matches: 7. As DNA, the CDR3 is TGTGCCAGCAGTCCCGGACAGGGTTGGGAGACCCAGTACTTC. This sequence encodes CASSPGQGWETQYF.

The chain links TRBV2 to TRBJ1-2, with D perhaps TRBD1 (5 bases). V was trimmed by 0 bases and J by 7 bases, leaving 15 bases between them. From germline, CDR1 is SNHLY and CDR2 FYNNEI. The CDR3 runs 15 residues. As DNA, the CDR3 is TGTGCCAGCAGTGAAGCTCGGGGGGGACGCTTTGGCTACACCTTC. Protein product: CASSEARGGRFGYTF.

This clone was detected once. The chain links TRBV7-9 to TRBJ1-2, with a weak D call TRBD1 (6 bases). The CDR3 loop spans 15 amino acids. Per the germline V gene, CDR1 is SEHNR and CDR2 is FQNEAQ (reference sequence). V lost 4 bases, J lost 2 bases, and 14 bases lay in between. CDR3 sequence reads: CASSSLRTVNYGYTF. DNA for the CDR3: TGTGCCAGCAGCTCACTTCGGACAGTCAACTATGGCTACACCTTC.

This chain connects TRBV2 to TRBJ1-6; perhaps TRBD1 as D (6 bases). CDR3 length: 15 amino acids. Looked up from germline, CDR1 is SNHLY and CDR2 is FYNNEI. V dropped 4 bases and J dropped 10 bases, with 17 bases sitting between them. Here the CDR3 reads CASSGVGGRGSPLHF. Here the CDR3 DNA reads TGTGCCAGCAGTGGGGTGGGGGGGCGAGGATCACCCCTCCACTTT.

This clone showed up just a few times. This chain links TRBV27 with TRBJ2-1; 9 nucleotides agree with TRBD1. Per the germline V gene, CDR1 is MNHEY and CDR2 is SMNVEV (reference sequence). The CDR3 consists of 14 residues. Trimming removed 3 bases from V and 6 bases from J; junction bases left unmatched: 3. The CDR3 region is CASSFLDRGNEQFF. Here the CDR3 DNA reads TGTGCCAGCAGTTTTCTGGACAGGGGCAATGAGCAGTTCTTC.